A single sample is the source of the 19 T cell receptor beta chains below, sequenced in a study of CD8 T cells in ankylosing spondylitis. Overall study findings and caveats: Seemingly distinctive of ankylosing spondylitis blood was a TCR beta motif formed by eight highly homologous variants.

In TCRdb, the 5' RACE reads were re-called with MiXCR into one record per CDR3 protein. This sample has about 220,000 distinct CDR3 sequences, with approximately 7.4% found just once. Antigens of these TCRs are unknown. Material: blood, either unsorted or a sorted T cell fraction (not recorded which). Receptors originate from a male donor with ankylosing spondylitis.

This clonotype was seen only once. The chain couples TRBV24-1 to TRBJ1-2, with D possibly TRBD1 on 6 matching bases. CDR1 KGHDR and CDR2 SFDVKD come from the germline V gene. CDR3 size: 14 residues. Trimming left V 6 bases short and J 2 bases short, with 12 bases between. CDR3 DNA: TGTGCCACCAGTATTAAAGGACAGAACTATGGCTACACCTTC. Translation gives CATSIKGQNYGYTF.

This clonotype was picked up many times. CDR3 coding DNA: TGTGCCAGCAGCCCCGGGACCTCCTACGAGCAGTACTTC. Residues: CASSPGTSYEQYF. The rearrangement links TRBV7-9 to TRBJ2-7; either TRBD1 or TRBD2 may fit D (5 bases each). Trimming took 5 bases from V and 0 from J, leaving 8 bases between them. This CDR3 is 13 amino acids long. Germline CDR1 is SEHNR and CDR2 is FQNEAQ (reference sequence).

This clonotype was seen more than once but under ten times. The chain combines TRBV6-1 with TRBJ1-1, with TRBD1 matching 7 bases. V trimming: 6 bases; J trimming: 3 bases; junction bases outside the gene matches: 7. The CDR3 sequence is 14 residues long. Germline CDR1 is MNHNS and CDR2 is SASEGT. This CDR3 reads CASRAGDSHTEAFF. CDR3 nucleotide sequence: TGTGCCAGCAGGGCCGGGGACAGCCACACTGAAGCTTTCTTT.

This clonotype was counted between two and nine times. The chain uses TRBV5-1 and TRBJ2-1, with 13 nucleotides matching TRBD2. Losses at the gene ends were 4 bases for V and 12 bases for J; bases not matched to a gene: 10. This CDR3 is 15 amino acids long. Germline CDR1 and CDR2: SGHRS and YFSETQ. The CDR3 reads CASSRTSGGAMGQFF. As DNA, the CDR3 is TGCGCCAGCAGCCGAACTAGCGGGGGGGCCATGGGGCAGTTCTTC.

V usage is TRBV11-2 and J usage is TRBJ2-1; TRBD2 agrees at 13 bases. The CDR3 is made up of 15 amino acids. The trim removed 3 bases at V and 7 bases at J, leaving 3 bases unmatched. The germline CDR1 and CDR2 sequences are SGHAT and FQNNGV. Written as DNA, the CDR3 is TGTGCCAGCAGCTTTACTAGCGGGAGGGGGAATGAGCAGTTCTTC. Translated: CASSFTSGRGNEQFF.

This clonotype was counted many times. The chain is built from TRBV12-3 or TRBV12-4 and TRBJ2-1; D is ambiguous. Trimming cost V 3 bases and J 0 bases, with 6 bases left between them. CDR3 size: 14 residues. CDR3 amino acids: CASSLASSYNEQFF. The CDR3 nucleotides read TGTGCCAGCAGTTTGGCTAGCTCCTACAATGAGCAGTTCTTC.

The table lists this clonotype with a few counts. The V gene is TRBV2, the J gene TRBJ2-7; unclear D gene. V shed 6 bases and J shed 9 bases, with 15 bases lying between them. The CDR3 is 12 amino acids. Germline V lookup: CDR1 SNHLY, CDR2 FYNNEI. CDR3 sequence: CASRFPESGQYF. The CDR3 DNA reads TGTGCCAGCAGATTTCCAGAGTCCGGGCAGTACTTC. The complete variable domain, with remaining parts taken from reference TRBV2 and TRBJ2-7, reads EPEVTQTPSHQVTQMGQEVILRCVPISNHLYFYWYRQILGQKVEFLVSFYNNEISEKSEIFDDQFSVERPDGSNFTLKIRSTKLEDSAMYFCASRFPESGQYFGPGTRLTVT.

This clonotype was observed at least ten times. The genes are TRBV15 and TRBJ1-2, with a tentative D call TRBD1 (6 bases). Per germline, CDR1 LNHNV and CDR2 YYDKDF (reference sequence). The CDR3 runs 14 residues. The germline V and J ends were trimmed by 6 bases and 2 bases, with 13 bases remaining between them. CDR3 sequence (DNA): TGTGCCACCAGTGCAGGGGAAAGGAACTATGGCTACACCTTC. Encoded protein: CATSAGERNYGYTF.

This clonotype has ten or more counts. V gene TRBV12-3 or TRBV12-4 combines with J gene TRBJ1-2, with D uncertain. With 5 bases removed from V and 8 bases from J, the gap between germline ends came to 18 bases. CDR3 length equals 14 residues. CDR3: CASSGNGLRRGYTF. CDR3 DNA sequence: TGTGCCAGCAGTGGTAACGGTCTTAGGCGGGGCTACACCTTC.

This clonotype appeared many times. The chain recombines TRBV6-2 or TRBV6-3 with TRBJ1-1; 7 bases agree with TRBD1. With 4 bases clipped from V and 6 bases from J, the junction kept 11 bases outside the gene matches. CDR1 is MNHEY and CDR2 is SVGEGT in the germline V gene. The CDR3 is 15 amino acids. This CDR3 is CASSSTGFGRAEAFF. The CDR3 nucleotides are TGTGCCAGCAGTTCGACAGGGTTCGGGCGCGCTGAAGCTTTCTTT.

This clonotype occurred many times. This chain's CDR3 is CASSSGTSSRETQYF. Written as DNA, the CDR3 is TGTGCCAGCAGTTCCGGGACTAGTAGTAGAGAGACCCAGTACTTC. The J gene is TRBJ2-5, the V gene TRBV25-1; 8 bases agree with TRBD2. There are 15 residues in the CDR3. Germline V lookup: CDR1 MGHDK, CDR2 SYGVNS. The V and J ends lost 5 bases and 4 bases, in that order; junction bases with no gene match: 9. The whole variable domain, remainder taken from reference TRBV25-1 and TRBJ2-5, is EADIYQTPRYLVIGTGKKITLECSQTMGHDKMYWYQQDPGMELHLIHYSYGVNSTEKGDLSSESTVSRIRTEHFPLTLESARPSHTSQYLCASSSGTSSRETQYFGPGTRLLVL.

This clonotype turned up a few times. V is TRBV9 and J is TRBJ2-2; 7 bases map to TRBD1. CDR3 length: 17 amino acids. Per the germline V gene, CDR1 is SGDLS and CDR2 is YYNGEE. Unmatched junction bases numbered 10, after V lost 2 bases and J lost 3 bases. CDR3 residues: CASSVNRGGADTGELFF. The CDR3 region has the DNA TGTGCCAGCAGCGTCAACAGAGGGGGCGCGGACACCGGGGAGCTGTTTTTT. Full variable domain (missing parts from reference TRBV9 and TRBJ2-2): DSGVTQTPKHLITATGQRVTLRCSPRSGDLSVYWYQQSLDQGLQFLIQYYNGEERAKGNILERFSAQQFPDLHSELNLSSLELGDSALYFCASSVNRGGADTGELFFGEGSRLTVL.

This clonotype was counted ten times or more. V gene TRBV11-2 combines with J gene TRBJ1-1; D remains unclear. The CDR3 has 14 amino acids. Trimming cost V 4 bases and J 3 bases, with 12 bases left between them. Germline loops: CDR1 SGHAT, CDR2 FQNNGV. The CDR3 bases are TGTGCCAGCAGCTACCGCCGGGGAGACACTGAAGCTTTCTTT. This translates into CASSYRRGDTEAFF.

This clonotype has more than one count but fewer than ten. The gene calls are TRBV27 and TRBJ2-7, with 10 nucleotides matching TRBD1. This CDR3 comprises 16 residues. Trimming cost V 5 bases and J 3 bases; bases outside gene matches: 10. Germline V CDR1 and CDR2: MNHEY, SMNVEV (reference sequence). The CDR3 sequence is CASSPLGGTGVYEQYF. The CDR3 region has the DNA TGTGCCAGCAGTCCTTTGGGAGGGACAGGGGTCTACGAGCAGTACTTC.

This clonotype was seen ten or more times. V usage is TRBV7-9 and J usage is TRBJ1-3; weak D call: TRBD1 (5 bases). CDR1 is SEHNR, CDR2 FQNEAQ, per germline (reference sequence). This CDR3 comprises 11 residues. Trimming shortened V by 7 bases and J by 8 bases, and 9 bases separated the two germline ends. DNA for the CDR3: TGTGCCAGCACCCTGGGGGACACCATATATTTT. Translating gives CASTLGDTIYF.

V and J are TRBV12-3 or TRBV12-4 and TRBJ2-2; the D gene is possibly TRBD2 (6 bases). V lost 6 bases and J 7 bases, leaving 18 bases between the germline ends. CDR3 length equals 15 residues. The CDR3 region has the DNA TGTGCCAGCAGCCGTGTCGTACTAGCAGACGGGGAGCTGTTTTTT. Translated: CASSRVVLADGELFF.

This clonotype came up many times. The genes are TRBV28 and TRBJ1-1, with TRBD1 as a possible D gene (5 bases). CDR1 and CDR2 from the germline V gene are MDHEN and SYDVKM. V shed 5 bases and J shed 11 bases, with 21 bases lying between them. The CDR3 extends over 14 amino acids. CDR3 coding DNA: TGTGCCAGCAGTCTGCCTCAGGGTTGGCGGTACGCTTTCTTT. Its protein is CASSLPQGWRYAFF. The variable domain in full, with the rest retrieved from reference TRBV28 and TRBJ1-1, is DVKVTQSSRYLVKRTGEKVFLECVQDMDHENMFWYRQDPGLGLRLIYFSYDVKMKEKGDIPEGYSVSREKKERFSLILESASTNQTSMYLCASSLPQGWRYAFFGQGTRLTVV.

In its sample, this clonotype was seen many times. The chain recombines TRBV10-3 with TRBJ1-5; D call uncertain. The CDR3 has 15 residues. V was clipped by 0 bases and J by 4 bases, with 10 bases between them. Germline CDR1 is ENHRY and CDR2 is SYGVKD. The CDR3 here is CAISESGGRNQPQHF. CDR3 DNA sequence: TGTGCCATCAGTGAGTCGGGCGGACGGAATCAGCCCCAGCATTTT.

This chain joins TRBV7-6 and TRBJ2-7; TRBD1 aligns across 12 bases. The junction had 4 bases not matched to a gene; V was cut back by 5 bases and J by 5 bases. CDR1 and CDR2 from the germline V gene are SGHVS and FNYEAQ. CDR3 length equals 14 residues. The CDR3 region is CASSQGTGGDEQYF. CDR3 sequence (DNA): TGTGCCAGCAGCCAAGGGACAGGGGGCGACGAGCAGTACTTC.